This T cell receptor beta chain was recorded in a study of blood T cells in healthy people across ages. Findings and caveats of the study: With age, beta diversity per million T cells declined roughly linearly, significantly by 30 to 40.

PCR was performed a second time for roughly 7 to 12 cycles using a sample-barcoded 5' primer and a J-beta primer mix. TCRdb independently ran MiXCR on the 5' RACE reads; one entry per CDR3 protein. The sample lists some 1.4 million distinct CDR3 sequences; 40% to 50% were seen once. Germline V CDR1 and CDR2: SEHNR, FQNEAQ (reference sequence). V shed 4 bases and J shed 5 bases, with 9 bases lying between them. The CDR3 sequence is 13 residues long. For this clonotype: The target antigen is unknown.

This TCR was recovered from a young woman in good health. The V and J genes are TRBV7-9 and TRBJ2-1; D remains unclear. The source material was blood. The CDR3, as DNA: TGTGCCAGCAGCTCGGACGGCCACAATGAGCAGTTCTTC. This codes for CASSSDGHNEQFF. Looking up the rest from reference TRBV7-9 and TRBJ2-1 gives the full variable domain: DTGVSQNPRHKITKRGQNVTFRCDPISEHNRLYWYRQTLGQGPEFLTYFQNEAQLEKSRLLSDRFSAERPKGSFSTLEIQRTEQGDSAMYLCASSSDGHNEQFFGPGTRLTVL.